This TCR beta chain was profiled in a study of Graves' ophthalmopathy and Graves' hyperthyroidism. Study-wide points: Classification of ophthalmopathy versus stable hyperthyroidism by a 13-signature model yielded around 91% sensitivity and about 83% specificity.

RNA transcripts were the source from which TCR beta CDR3 regions were amplified. First-round RT-PCR used HTBI primers; second-round multiplex PCR followed. TCRdb passed the multiplex PCR reads through MiXCR, listing each CDR3 protein once. This table has some 1.1 million distinct CDR3 sequences, about two fifths appearing once. Notes on this clonotype: Its cognate antigen is unknown.

CDR1 SQVTM and CDR2 ANQGSEA come from the germline V gene. V was trimmed by 6 bases and J by 10 bases, leaving 7 bases between them. The CDR3 is 10 residues long. Eligible hyperthyroidism cases comprised new diagnoses of under 2 months' duration in individuals aged 18 to 65. V is TRBV29-1 and J is TRBJ2-6; D is perhaps TRBD2 (5 bases). This clonotype was obtained from an adult man with Graves' hyperthyroidism. Sequenced sample: peripheral blood or thyroid tissue (not recorded which). The CDR3: CSVGENVLTF. The CDR3 DNA reads TGCAGCGTCGGGGAAAACGTCCTGACTTTC. Together with reference TRBV29-1 and TRBJ2-6, the CDR3 gives the full variable domain: SAVISQKPSRDICQRGTSLTIQCQVDSQVTMMFWYRQQPGQSLTLIATANQGSEATYESGFVIDKFPISRPNLTFSTLTVSNMSPEDSSIYLCSVGENVLTFGAGSRLTVL.